The rows below give T cell receptor beta chains drawn from one sample of a study of CD8+CD57+ T cells in acquired aplastic anemia. TCRdb analysed the reads with MiXCR anew, one entry per CDR3 protein. The sample has approximately 81,000 distinct CDR3 sequences, under 50% seen once; the top ten hold 65% to 80%. Sequencing was done on a sample of sorted CD4+, CD8+, or CD8+CD57+ T cells (not recorded which) from PBMCs. All receptors come from a human donor in good health, serving as a control. The CDR3 runs from the conserved cysteine through the conserved F or W. Each record gives: D gene, V gene, clone size, J gene, CDR3 protein, CDR3 DNA. A D gene is named only where the DNA matches it firmly. Where a row states a size, it is once, few, many or the class of an expanded clone; other rows omit it.

D: .; V: TRBV12-3/TRBV12-4; size: many; J: TRBJ1-6; CDR3: CASSLGTVLHF; DNA: TGTGCCAGCAGTTTAGGGACAGTCCTCCACTTT
D: .; V: TRBV28; size: .; J: TRBJ1-6; CDR3: CASSSWSYNSPLHF; DNA: TGTGCCAGCAGTTCCTGGTCCTATAATTCACCCCTCCACTTT
D: TRBD2; V: TRBV29-1; size: .; J: TRBJ2-3; CDR3: CSVEEGTSGGAGDTQYF; DNA: TGCAGCGTTGAAGAGGGGACTAGCGGGGGGGCTGGAGATACGCAGTATTTT
D: TRBD2; V: TRBV2; size: few; J: TRBJ2-3; CDR3: CASSFGGGAADTQYF; DNA: TGTGCCAGCAGTTTCGGCGGGGGGGCCGCAGATACGCAGTATTTT
D: TRBD2; V: TRBV19; size: .; J: TRBJ2-1; CDR3: CASSPLLADSSYNEQFF; DNA: TGTGCCAGTAGTCCCCTTCTAGCGGATAGCTCCTACAATGAGCAGTTCTTC
D: TRBD1; V: TRBV29-1; size: .; J: TRBJ2-5; CDR3: CSVRDRVETQYF; DNA: TGCAGCGTCCGAGACAGGGTAGAGACCCAGTACTTC
D: .; V: TRBV2; size: .; J: TRBJ1-2; CDR3: CASSVDHDRGYTF; DNA: TGTGCCAGCAGTGTCGACCATGATCGGGGCTACACCTTC
D: .; V: TRBV4-2; size: many; J: TRBJ1-6; CDR3: CASSQVQVLLLENSPLHF; DNA: TGTGCCAGCAGCCAAGTCCAGGTCCTGCTACTCGAGAATTCACCCCTCCACTTT
D: TRBD1; V: TRBV24-1; size: .; J: TRBJ2-1; CDR3: CATSGTANPYNEQFF; DNA: TGTGCCACCAGCGGGACAGCCAACCCCTACAATGAGCAGTTCTTC
D: TRBD1; V: TRBV29-1; size: many; J: TRBJ2-7; CDR3: CSAGQGVSYEQYF; DNA: TGCAGCGCTGGACAGGGGGTCTCCTACGAGCAGTACTTC
D: .; V: TRBV13; size: .; J: TRBJ2-7; CDR3: CTSRARGGSYEQYF; DNA: TGTACCAGCAGAGCAAGGGGGGGCTCCTACGAGCAGTACTTC
D: .; V: TRBV19; size: .; J: TRBJ1-1; CDR3: CASSMGLRDNTEAFF; DNA: TGTGCCAGTAGTATGGGCCTCAGGGACAACACTGAAGCTTTCTTT
D: .; V: TRBV10-1; size: few; J: TRBJ2-5; CDR3: CASSGYGGTQYF; DNA: TGCGCCAGCTCTGGTTATGGAGGGACCCAGTACTTC
D: TRBD1; V: TRBV5-1; size: many; J: TRBJ1-1; CDR3: CASSQVGQLHNEAFF; DNA: TGCGCCAGCAGCCAAGTGGGACAGCTTCATAATGAAGCTTTCTTT
D: .; V: TRBV29-1; size: .; J: TRBJ1-1; CDR3: CSVEDMGMVTEAFF; DNA: TGCAGCGTTGAGGACATGGGGATGGTCACTGAAGCTTTCTTT
D: .; V: TRBV19; size: many; J: TRBJ1-1; CDR3: CASSMGGFAEAFF; DNA: TGTGCCAGTAGTATGGGGGGGTTCGCTGAAGCTTTCTTT
D: TRBD1; V: TRBV25-1; size: many; J: TRBJ2-3; CDR3: CASRTTMGQASDTQYF; DNA: TGTGCCAGCAGAACGACCATGGGACAGGCGAGTGATACGCAGTATTTT
D: .; V: TRBV20-1; size: many; J: TRBJ1-2; CDR3: CSARTGTPLGYTF; DNA: TGCAGTGCTAGAACCGGGACACCCTTGGGCTACACCTTC
D: TRBD1; V: TRBV10-3; size: once; J: TRBJ1-1; CDR3: CAISDPGQGNTEAFF; DNA: TGTGCCATCAGTGACCCGGGACAGGGGAACACTGAAGCTTTCTTT
D: .; V: TRBV10-2; size: few; J: TRBJ2-2; CDR3: CASSESEGTNTGELFF; DNA: TGCGCCAGCAGTGAGTCGGAGGGGACGAACACCGGGGAGCTGTTTTTT
D: TRBD1; V: TRBV19; size: .; J: TRBJ1-1; CDR3: CASSNNRGTEAFF; DNA: TGTGCCAGTAGTAACAACAGGGGGACTGAAGCTTTCTTT
D: TRBD2; V: TRBV9; size: many; J: TRBJ2-1; CDR3: CASSVGGGRVNEQFF; DNA: TGTGCCAGCAGCGTAGGTGGCGGGAGAGTTAATGAGCAGTTCTTC
D: .; V: TRBV6-1; size: .; J: TRBJ1-2; CDR3: CASRNNPSYGYTF; DNA: TGTGCCAGCAGGAATAATCCTTCCTATGGCTACACCTTC
D: .; V: TRBV7-2; size: .; J: TRBJ2-7; CDR3: CASSLPGGEQYF; DNA: TGTGCCAGCAGCTTACCAGGTGGGGAGCAGTACTTC
D: .; V: TRBV7-3; size: .; J: TRBJ2-3; CDR3: CASSLSGAGDTQYF; DNA: TGTGCCAGCAGCTTATCGGGGGCAGGGGATACGCAGTATTTT
D: TRBD1; V: TRBV15; size: .; J: TRBJ1-2; CDR3: CATSIGGQGVDGYTF; DNA: TGTGCCACCAGCATAGGGGGACAGGGGGTGGATGGCTACACCTTC
D: TRBD1; V: TRBV19; size: .; J: TRBJ2-3; CDR3: CASSKRQGQRDTQYF; DNA: TGTGCCAGTAGTAAACGACAGGGTCAGAGGGATACGCAGTATTTT
D: .; V: TRBV7-2; size: few; J: TRBJ2-3; CDR3: CASSPPTDTQYF; DNA: TGTGCCAGCAGCCCCCCTACAGATACGCAGTATTTT
D: .; V: TRBV6-1; size: many; J: TRBJ2-7; CDR3: CASSEVGGAREQYF; DNA: TGTGCCAGCAGTGAAGTGGGAGGAGCTAGGGAGCAGTACTTC
D: .; V: TRBV10-3; size: many; J: TRBJ2-1; CDR3: CAISEGSEQFF; DNA: TGTGCCATCAGTGAGGGGAGTGAGCAGTTCTTC
D: TRBD2; V: TRBV9; size: many; J: TRBJ2-5; CDR3: CASSVPELGGAQETQYF; DNA: TGTGCCAGCAGCGTCCCCGAACTCGGGGGGGCCCAAGAGACCCAGTACTTC
D: .; V: TRBV4-1; size: many; J: TRBJ1-1; CDR3: CASSQTHAEETEAFF; DNA: TGCGCCAGCAGCCAAACACACGCAGAGGAAACTGAAGCTTTCTTT
D: TRBD2; V: TRBV5-1; size: many; J: TRBJ2-1; CDR3: CASSLSGVEDEQFF; DNA: TGCGCCAGCAGCTTAAGCGGGGTCGAGGATGAGCAGTTCTTC
D: TRBD2; V: TRBV3-1; size: few; J: TRBJ2-5; CDR3: CASSQEGGKLQETQYF; DNA: TGTGCCAGCAGCCAAGAGGGGGGGAAACTACAAGAGACCCAGTACTTC
D: .; V: TRBV6-4; size: .; J: TRBJ1-1; CDR3: CASIGNREGLGTEAFF; DNA: TGTGCCAGCATCGGGAACAGGGAAGGTTTGGGCACTGAAGCTTTCTTT
D: .; V: TRBV7-9; size: many; J: TRBJ2-1; CDR3: CASSLALTEYNEQFF; DNA: TGTGCCAGCAGCTTAGCGTTGACAGAATACAATGAGCAGTTCTTC
D: .; V: TRBV2; size: .; J: TRBJ1-1; CDR3: CASGWNTEAFF; DNA: TGTGCCAGCGGCTGGAACACTGAAGCTTTCTTT
D: .; V: TRBV9; size: many; J: TRBJ2-2; CDR3: CASSLNPGNTGELFF; DNA: TGTGCCAGCAGCCTTAACCCCGGAAACACCGGGGAGCTGTTTTTT
D: .; V: TRBV27; size: .; J: TRBJ1-5; CDR3: CASRPPGSSQPQHF; DNA: TGTGCCAGCAGGCCCCCAGGGTCTAGTCAGCCCCAGCATTTT
D: .; V: TRBV7-9; size: many; J: TRBJ2-5; CDR3: CASSLDVRAQYF; DNA: TGTGCCAGCAGCTTAGACGTGAGGGCCCAGTACTTC
D: .; V: TRBV19; size: many; J: TRBJ1-2; CDR3: CASSIAGAFGYTF; DNA: TGTGCCAGTAGTATTGCGGGGGCATTTGGCTACACCTTC
D: TRBD1; V: TRBV15; size: .; J: TRBJ2-1; CDR3: CATSIGDRGNEQFF; DNA: TGTGCCACCAGCATAGGGGACAGGGGCAATGAGCAGTTCTTC
D: TRBD1; V: TRBV20-1; size: .; J: TRBJ1-2; CDR3: CSAPPFQGARGYTF; DNA: TGCAGTGCTCCACCCTTCCAGGGGGCGCGGGGCTACACCTTC
D: .; V: TRBV20-1; size: .; J: TRBJ2-2; CDR3: CSARDMGTTGELFF; DNA: TGCAGTGCTCGTGACATGGGAACCACCGGGGAGCTGTTTTTT
D: .; V: TRBV6-2/TRBV6-3; size: few; J: TRBJ1-3; CDR3: CASSSSRATFGEGNTIYF; DNA: TGTGCCAGCAGTTCCAGCAGGGCAACGTTCGGAGAAGGAAACACCATATATTTT
D: .; V: TRBV29-1; size: many; J: TRBJ1-1; CDR3: CSVHEGEGTEAFF; DNA: TGCAGCGTTCACGAGGGCGAGGGCACTGAAGCTTTCTTT
D: .; V: TRBV7-9; size: many; J: TRBJ1-6; CDR3: CASSLEEGILSSLHF; DNA: TGTGCCAGCAGCCTAGAAGAAGGAATCCTCTCATCCCTCCACTTT
D: .; V: TRBV24-1; size: many; J: TRBJ1-1; CDR3: CATSDQRPPRAQTNTEAFF; DNA: TGTGCCACCAGTGACCAGAGGCCCCCAAGGGCCCAGACGAACACTGAAGCTTTCTTT
D: .; V: TRBV15; size: .; J: TRBJ1-3; CDR3: CATSTIPAPLAGNTIYF; DNA: TGTGCCACCAGCACTATCCCCGCTCCTCTAGCAGGAAACACCATATATTTT
D: .; V: TRBV20-1; size: .; J: TRBJ1-1; CDR3: CSARDPGDIMDTEAFF; DNA: TGCAGTGCTAGAGATCCGGGGGACATCATGGACACTGAAGCTTTCTTT
D: .; V: TRBV25-1; size: few; J: TRBJ2-5; CDR3: CASSEGGQQETQYF; DNA: TGTGCCAGCAGTGAAGGGGGGCAGCAAGAGACCCAGTACTTC
D: .; V: TRBV3-1; size: .; J: TRBJ2-5; CDR3: CASSQVASKAQYF; DNA: TGTGCCAGCAGCCAAGTCGCTAGCAAGGCCCAGTACTTC
D: .; V: TRBV7-9; size: .; J: TRBJ2-7; CDR3: CASVQGEYEQYF; DNA: TGTGCCAGCGTCCAGGGAGAATACGAGCAGTACTTC
D: .; V: TRBV2; size: few; J: TRBJ2-7; CDR3: CASSEASRPEQYF; DNA: TGTGCCAGCAGTGAAGCCAGCCGTCCCGAGCAGTACTTC
D: .; V: TRBV15; size: many; J: TRBJ1-6; CDR3: CATSRDINYNSPLHF; DNA: TGTGCCACCAGCAGAGATATTAACTATAATTCACCCCTCCACTTT
D: TRBD1; V: TRBV15; size: .; J: TRBJ1-1; CDR3: CATSRGQGGNTEAFF; DNA: TGTGCCACCAGCAGAGGACAGGGGGGGAACACTGAAGCTTTCTTT
D: TRBD1; V: TRBV7-2; size: few; J: TRBJ2-3; CDR3: CASSLAGTGSTDTQYF; DNA: TGTGCCAGCAGCTTAGCTGGGACAGGGAGCACAGATACGCAGTATTTT